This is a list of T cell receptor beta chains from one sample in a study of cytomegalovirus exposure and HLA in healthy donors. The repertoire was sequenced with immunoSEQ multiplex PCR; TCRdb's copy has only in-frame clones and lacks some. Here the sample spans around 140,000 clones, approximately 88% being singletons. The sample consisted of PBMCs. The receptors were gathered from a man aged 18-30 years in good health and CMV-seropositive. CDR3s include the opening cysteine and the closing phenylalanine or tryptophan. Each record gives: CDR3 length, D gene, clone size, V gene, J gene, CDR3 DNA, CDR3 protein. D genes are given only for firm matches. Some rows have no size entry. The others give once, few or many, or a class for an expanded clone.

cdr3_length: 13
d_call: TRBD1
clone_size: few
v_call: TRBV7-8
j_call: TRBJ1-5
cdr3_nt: TGTGCCAGCACCCTGACAGGGAATCAGCCCCAGCATTTT
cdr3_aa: CASTLTGNQPQHF

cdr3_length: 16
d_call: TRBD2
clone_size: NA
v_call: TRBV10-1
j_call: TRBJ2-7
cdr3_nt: TGCGCCAGCAGTGAGTCCCGGACTAGCGGGAGTTACGAGCAGTACTTC
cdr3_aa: CASSESRTSGSYEQYF

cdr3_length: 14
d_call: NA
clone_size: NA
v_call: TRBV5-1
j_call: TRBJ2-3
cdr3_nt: TGCGCCAGGACGAGGCAGCGGCTCACAGATACGCAGTATTTT
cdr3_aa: CARTRQRLTDTQYF

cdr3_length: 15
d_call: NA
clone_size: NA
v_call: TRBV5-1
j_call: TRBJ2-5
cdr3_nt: TGCGCCAGCAGCGCACGGGAAACGGGAGCGGAGACCCAGTACTTC
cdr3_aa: CASSARETGAETQYF

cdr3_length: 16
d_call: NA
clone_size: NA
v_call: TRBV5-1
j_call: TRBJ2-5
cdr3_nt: TGCGCCAGCAGCAACGTCCGTGGGGGGGCGGTACAGACCCAGTACTTC
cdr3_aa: CASSNVRGGAVQTQYF

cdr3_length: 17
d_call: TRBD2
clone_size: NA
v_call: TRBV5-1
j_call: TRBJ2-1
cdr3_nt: TGCGCCAGCAGGAAGCCGGGACTAGCGTCCCCTTACAATGAGCAGTTCTTC
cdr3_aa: CASRKPGLASPYNEQFF

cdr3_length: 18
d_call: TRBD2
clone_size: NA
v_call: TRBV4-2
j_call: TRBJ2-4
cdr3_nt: TGTGCCAGCAGCCCGGGACTAGCGGGAGGGCTAGCCAAAAACATTCAGTACTTC
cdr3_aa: CASSPGLAGGLAKNIQYF

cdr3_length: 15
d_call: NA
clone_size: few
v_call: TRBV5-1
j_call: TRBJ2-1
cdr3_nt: TGCGCCAGCAGCCCGGCGTGGACAGAGTACAATGAGCAGTTCTTC
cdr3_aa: CASSPAWTEYNEQFF

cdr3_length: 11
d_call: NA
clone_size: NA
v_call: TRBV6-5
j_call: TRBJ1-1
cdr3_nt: TGTGCCAGCATTAGGGGAACTGAAGCTTTCTTT
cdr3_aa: CASIRGTEAFF

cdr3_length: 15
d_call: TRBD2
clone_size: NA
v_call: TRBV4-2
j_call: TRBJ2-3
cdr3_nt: TGTGCCAGCAGCCCGGGACTAGCGGGAGTGGATACGCAGTATTTT
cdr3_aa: CASSPGLAGVDTQYF

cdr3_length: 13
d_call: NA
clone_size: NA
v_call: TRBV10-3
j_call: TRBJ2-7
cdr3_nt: TGTGCCATCTGGAGCGAAACTGGATACGAGCAGTACTTC
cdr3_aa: CAIWSETGYEQYF